Included here is one T cell receptor beta chain sequence, with context. The sample is drawn from a study of T cells after yellow fever vaccination. TCRdb recomputed calls from the 5' RACE reads with MiXCR, one row per CDR3 protein. The sample shows approximately 300,000 distinct CDR3 sequences, 6.8% of them seen only once. This CDR3 has 15 residues. CDR1 is SGHNT and CDR2 is YYREEE in the germline V gene (reference sequence). The V gene lost 4 bases and the J gene lost 4 bases, with 16 bases spanning the gap. The material sequenced was PBMCs, taken approximately 47 days after the first yellow fever vaccination. This chain links TRBV5-4 with TRBJ2-3; weak D call: TRBD1 (6 bases). This receptor was identified in a man younger than 35 who received the YFV17D yellow fever vaccine. This chain's CDR3 is CASSPGTSHPDTQYF. Here the CDR3 DNA reads TGTGCCAGCAGCCCCGGGACATCTCATCCAGATACGCAGTATTTT.